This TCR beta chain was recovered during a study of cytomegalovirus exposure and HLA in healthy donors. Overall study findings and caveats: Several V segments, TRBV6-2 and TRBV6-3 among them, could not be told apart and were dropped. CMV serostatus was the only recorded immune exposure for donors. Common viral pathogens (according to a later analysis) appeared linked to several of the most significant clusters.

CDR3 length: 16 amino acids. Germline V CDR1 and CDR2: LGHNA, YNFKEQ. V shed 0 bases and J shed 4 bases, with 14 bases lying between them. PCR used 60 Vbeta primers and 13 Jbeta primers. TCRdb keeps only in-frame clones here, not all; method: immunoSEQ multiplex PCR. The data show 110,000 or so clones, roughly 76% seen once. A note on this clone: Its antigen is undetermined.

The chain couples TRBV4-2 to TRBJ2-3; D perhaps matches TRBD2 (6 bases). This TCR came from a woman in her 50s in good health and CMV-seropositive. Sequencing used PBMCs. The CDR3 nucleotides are TGTGCCAGCAGCCAAGAACCAGCGGGCAAATCAGATACGCAGTATTTT. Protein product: CASSQEPAGKSDTQYF.